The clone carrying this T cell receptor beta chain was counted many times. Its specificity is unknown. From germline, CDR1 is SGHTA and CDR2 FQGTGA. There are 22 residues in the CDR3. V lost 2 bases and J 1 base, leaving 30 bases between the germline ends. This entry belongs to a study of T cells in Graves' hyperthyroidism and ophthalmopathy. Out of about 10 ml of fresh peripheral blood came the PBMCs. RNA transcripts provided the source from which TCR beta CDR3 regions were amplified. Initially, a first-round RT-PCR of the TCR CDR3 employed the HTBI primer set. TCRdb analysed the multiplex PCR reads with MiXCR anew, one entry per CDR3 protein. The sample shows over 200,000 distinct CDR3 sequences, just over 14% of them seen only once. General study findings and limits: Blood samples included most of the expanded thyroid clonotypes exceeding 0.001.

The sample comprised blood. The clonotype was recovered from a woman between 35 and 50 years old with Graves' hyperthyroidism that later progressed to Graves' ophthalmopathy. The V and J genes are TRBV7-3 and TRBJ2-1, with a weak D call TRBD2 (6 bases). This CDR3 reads CASSLSPAEPALTSNSYNEQFF. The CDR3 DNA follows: TGTGCCAGCAGCTTATCGCCCGCCGAGCCGGCGCTGACTAGTAATTCCTACAATGAGCAGTTCTTC.